This passage covers 28 T cell receptor beta chains from one sample sequenced in a study of T cell changes during pregnancy in multiple sclerosis. This table comes from immunoSEQ multiplex PCR, and its TCRdb copy is limited to in-frame clones, with some not included. The sample shows about 75,000 clones, 90% to 95% of them seen only once. The source was CD4+ T cells from peripheral blood mononuclear cells, collected before pregnancy. Receptors were obtained from a female donor with multiple sclerosis, enrolled in a pregnancy study.

The CDR3 sequence is CASRRTGGGYTF. DNA for the CDR3: TGTGCCAGCAGGCGCACAGGGGGCGGCTACACCTTC. The chain employs TRBV6-5 and TRBJ1-2, with 9 bases fitting TRBD1. The trim removed 6 bases at V and 8 bases at J, leaving 4 bases unmatched. Germline CDR1 reads MNHEY; CDR2 reads SVGAGI. The CDR3 length is 12 residues.

This clone is a singleton in its sample. The chain recombines TRBV5-1 with TRBJ2-3, with 7 bases lining up with TRBD2. The CDR3 runs 13 residues. Per germline, CDR1 SGHRS and CDR2 YFSETQ. V lost 5 bases to trimming and J lost 2 bases; unmatched junction nucleotides: 2. This CDR3 is CASRLAYTDTQYF. In DNA form, the CDR3 reads TGCGCCAGCAGACTAGCGTACACAGATACGCAGTATTTT.

This clone came up once. The gene calls are TRBV4-1 and TRBJ2-2, with a tentative D call TRBD1 (5 bases). The CDR3 is made up of 18 amino acids. With 0 bases removed from V and 1 base from J, the gap between germline ends came to 15 bases. Per the germline V gene, CDR1 is MGHRA and CDR2 is YSYEKL. The CDR3 loop is CASSQEGRGAGNTGELFF. The CDR3 DNA follows: TGCGCCAGCAGCCAAGAGGGCCGTGGGGCAGGGAACACCGGGGAGCTGTTTTTT.

This clone was observed a few times. The gene calls are TRBV14 and TRBJ1-2; weak D call: TRBD1 (5 bases). The germline V gene has CDR1 SGHDN and CDR2 FVKESK. V lost 4 bases, J lost 8 bases, and 20 bases lay in between. The CDR3 consists of 15 residues. CDR3 nucleotides: TGTGCCAGCAGCCCGATAGTACGGACAACCCAAGGCTACACCTTC. Translating it yields CASSPIVRTTQGYTF.

V and J are TRBV30 and TRBJ2-2; 10 bases are a match to TRBD2. The junction had 5 bases not matched to a gene; V was cut back by 2 bases and J by 5 bases. CDR3 size: 15 residues. The germline gives CDR1 GTSNPN, CDR2 SVGIG (reference sequence). The CDR3 is CAWSLLAGITGELFF. CDR3 sequence (DNA): TGTGCCTGGAGTTTACTAGCGGGGATAACCGGGGAGCTGTTTTTT.

The rearrangement joins TRBV7-3 to TRBJ2-3; no clear D. The CDR3 loop spans 14 amino acids. Germline V gives CDR1 SGHTA, CDR2 FQGTGA. V was clipped by 2 bases and J by 6 bases, with 12 bases between them. CDR3 nucleotide sequence: TGTGCCAGCAGCTTAGACCCGACGCGGGATACGCAGTATTTT. Its protein product is CASSLDPTRDTQYF.

The V and J genes are TRBV7-2 and TRBJ2-1; TRBD2 aligns across 8 bases. Germline V gives CDR1 SGHTA, CDR2 FQGNSA. The CDR3 totals 16 residues. With 4 bases clipped from V and 0 bases from J, the junction kept 5 bases outside the gene matches. Here the CDR3 reads CASSSRGGLSYNEQFF. As DNA, the CDR3 is TGTGCCAGCAGCTCCCGCGGGGGGCTCTCCTACAATGAGCAGTTCTTC.

This chain links TRBV5-1 with TRBJ2-2; the D is unclear. With 0 bases removed from V and 7 bases from J, the gap between germline ends came to 13 bases. The CDR3 runs 15 residues. The germline gives CDR1 SGHRS, CDR2 YFSETQ. Written as DNA, the CDR3 is TGCGCCAGCAGCTTGGGTCTGGTTAGTAACGGGGAGCTGTTTTTT. Encoded protein: CASSLGLVSNGELFF.

This chain joins TRBV18 and TRBJ1-5, with a possible D match to TRBD1 (6 bases). This CDR3 is 13 amino acids long. The germline CDR1 and CDR2 sequences are KGHSH and LQKENI. Trimming cost V 3 bases and J 11 bases, with 14 bases left between them. CDR3 region: CASSPLGTSAQHF. CDR3 sequence (DNA): TGTGCCAGCTCACCGCTCGGGACATCTGCCCAGCATTTT.

The V and J genes are TRBV9 and TRBJ1-2, with 7 bases aligning to TRBD1. Looked up from germline, CDR1 is SGDLS and CDR2 is YYNGEE. This CDR3 has 13 residues. V lost 3 bases, J lost 5 bases, and 4 bases stayed unmatched. In nucleotides, the CDR3 is TGTGCCAGCAGCGCCTCCAGGGGGTATGGCTACACCTTC. This gives the protein CASSASRGYGYTF. Using reference TRBV9 and TRBJ1-2 for the parts outside the CDR3, the full variable domain is DSGVTQTPKHLITATGQRVTLRCSPRSGDLSVYWYQQSLDQGLQFLIQYYNGEERAKGNILERFSAQQFPDLHSELNLSSLELGDSALYFCASSASRGYGYTFGSGTRLTVV.

The rearrangement uses TRBV5-8 and TRBJ1-3, with a possible D match to TRBD1 (5 bases). Germline CDR1 and CDR2: SGHTS and YDEGEE. There are 14 residues in the CDR3. The V and J ends lost 9 bases and 0 bases respectively, with 13 bases between them. The CDR3 DNA reads as TGTGCCAACTCTGGGGCAGCCTCTGGAAACACCATATATTTT. This sequence encodes CANSGAASGNTIYF.

The V gene is TRBV7-8, the J gene TRBJ2-1; the D gene is possibly TRBD2 (6 bases). Germline V lookup: CDR1 SGHVS, CDR2 FQNEAQ. The CDR3 is made up of 14 amino acids. V gave up 5 bases and J gave up 10 bases, with 18 bases separating them. The CDR3 bases are TGTGCCAGCAGCCCCGCCCGGACTAACCTAGAGCAGTTCTTC. Amino acid sequence: CASSPARTNLEQFF.

CDR3 bases: TGTGCCTGGAGTGGGGGAGGGGGTCAGCCCCAGCATTTT. Translation: CAWSGGGGQPQHF. The rearrangement uses TRBV30 and TRBJ1-5; a weak D match, TRBD1 (6 bases). Trimming shortened V by 1 base and J by 6 bases, and 10 bases separated the two germline ends. The germline CDR1 and CDR2 sequences are GTSNPN and SVGIG (reference sequence). The CDR3 extends over 13 amino acids.

V and J are TRBV27 and TRBJ2-5; the match to TRBD2 covers 7 bases. The germline V gene has CDR1 MNHEY and CDR2 SMNVEV (reference sequence). This CDR3 is built from 15 residues. With 6 bases clipped from V and 2 bases from J, the junction kept 9 bases outside the gene matches. The CDR3 DNA reads TGTGCCAGCAGACTCCTAGCGGAGAGACAAGAGACCCAGTACTTC. Amino acids: CASRLLAERQETQYF.

J is TRBJ1-1 and V is TRBV7-9; a weak D match, TRBD1 (5 bases). Trimming removed 2 bases from V and 1 base from J, with 8 bases in between. In germline, CDR1 is SEHNR, CDR2 FQNEAQ (reference sequence). This CDR3 has 14 residues. CDR3 nucleotide sequence: TGTGCCAGCAGCTTACTAGGACAGAACACTGAAGCTTTCTTT. It translates to CASSLLGQNTEAFF. Complete variable domain (other parts from reference TRBV7-9 and TRBJ1-1): DTGVSQNPRHKITKRGQNVTFRCDPISEHNRLYWYRQTLGQGPEFLTYFQNEAQLEKSRLLSDRFSAERPKGSFSTLEIQRTEQGDSAMYLCASSLLGQNTEAFFGQGTRLTVV.

The count of this clone is one. V gene TRBV5-1 combines with J gene TRBJ2-1; D is unresolved. The CDR3 length is 13 residues. The germline CDR1 and CDR2 sequences are SGHRS and YFSETQ. V was clipped by 0 bases and J by 5 bases, with 6 bases between them. The CDR3 DNA reads as TGCGCCAGCAGCTTGGTTTTAGACAATGAGCAGTTCTTC. This codes for CASSLVLDNEQFF.

The chain is built from TRBV6-1 and TRBJ2-5; 9 nucleotides agree with TRBD2. The CDR3 runs to 16 residues. The germline CDR1 and CDR2 sequences are MNHNS and SASEGT. V trimming: 3 bases; J trimming: 2 bases; junction bases outside the gene matches: 7. The CDR3 coding sequence is TGTGCCAGCAGTGATTTGGGCGGGAGGGCGCAAGAGACCCAGTACTTC. It codes for CASSDLGGRAQETQYF.

V usage is TRBV27 and J usage is TRBJ2-1; D might be TRBD2 (6 bases). V lost 3 bases and J lost 7, with 19 bases in between. This CDR3 is built from 16 residues. Germline V lookup: CDR1 MNHEY, CDR2 SMNVEV (reference sequence). The CDR3 DNA follows: TGTGCCAGCAGTTTTGCTTGGGGGAGGTCTCGGAATGAGCAGTTCTTC. Translation: CASSFAWGRSRNEQFF.

This chain links TRBV6-5 with TRBJ2-1; 10 nucleotides match TRBD2. Germline V gives CDR1 MNHEY, CDR2 SVGAGI. This CDR3 comprises 15 residues. With V trimmed by 2 bases and J by 7 bases, 5 bases remained unmatched. In DNA, the CDR3 is TGTGCCAGCAGTTACGCAAGCGGGGGGGGAAATGAGCAGTTCTTC. Amino acids: CASSYASGGGNEQFF.

The chain is built from TRBV6-6 and TRBJ1-3; TRBD1 might be the D (6 bases). CDR3 length: 13 residues. The V and J ends lost 6 bases and 3 bases respectively, with 9 bases between them. CDR1 is MNHNY, CDR2 SVGAGI, per germline (reference sequence). CDR3 sequence reads: CASRQGLGNTIYF. As DNA, the CDR3 is TGTGCCAGCAGGCAGGGGCTTGGAAACACCATATATTTT.

This clone was counted a single time. The chain couples TRBV30 to TRBJ1-3; 11 bases line up with TRBD1. From germline, CDR1 is GTSNPN and CDR2 SVGIG (reference sequence). The CDR3 is 17 residues long. The J segment lost 0 bases and the V segment lost 2 bases, leaving 6 bases of the junction unmatched. CDR3: CAWSWGDRGFSGNTIYF. CDR3 DNA sequence: TGTGCCTGGAGTTGGGGGGACAGGGGGTTCTCTGGAAACACCATATATTTT. Full variable domain (missing parts from reference TRBV30 and TRBJ1-3): SQTIHQWPATLVQPVGSPLSLECTVEGTSNPNLYWYRQAAGRGLQLLFYSVGIGQISSEVPQNLSASRPQDRQFILSSKKLLLSDSGFYLCAWSWGDRGFSGNTIYFGEGSWLTVV.

V gene TRBV25-1 combines with J gene TRBJ2-1, with TRBD2 identical over 13 bases. Germline V lookup: CDR1 MGHDK, CDR2 SYGVNS. There are 16 residues in the CDR3. Trimming at V came to 4 bases and at J to 7 bases, leaving 7 bases not matched to a gene. The CDR3 spells CASSASGTSGMNEQFF. The CDR3 region has the DNA TGTGCCAGCAGTGCCTCCGGGACTAGCGGGATGAATGAGCAGTTCTTC.

J is TRBJ1-1 and V is TRBV18; no firm D call. Germline CDR1 and CDR2: KGHSH and LQKENI. The V end was cut by 4 bases, the J end by 1 base, with 16 bases between. CDR3 size: 16 residues. The CDR3 is CASSHKTPKRNTEAFF. CDR3 DNA sequence: TGTGCCAGCTCACATAAAACACCCAAGCGGAACACTGAAGCTTTCTTT. The complete variable domain, with remaining parts taken from reference TRBV18 and TRBJ1-1, reads NAGVMQNPRHLVRRRGQEARLRCSPMKGHSHVYWYRQLPEEGLKFMVYLQKENIIDESGMPKERFSAEFPKEGPSILRIQQVVRGDSAAYFCASSHKTPKRNTEAFFGQGTRLTVV.

This CDR3 is CASSPPRAGPYNEQFF. The CDR3 coding sequence is TGCGCCAGCAGCCCACCCCGAGCGGGCCCATACAATGAGCAGTTCTTC. The J gene is TRBJ2-1, the V gene TRBV5-1; TRBD2 is a possible D gene (6 bases). This CDR3 spans 16 amino acids. Per the germline V gene, CDR1 is SGHRS and CDR2 is YFSETQ. Trimming shortened V by 4 bases and J by 4 bases, and 18 bases separated the two germline ends.

The chain couples TRBV19 to TRBJ2-1; TRBD2 matches at 12 bases. The CDR3 sequence is 18 residues long. Germline V lookup: CDR1 LNHDA, CDR2 SQIVND (reference sequence). The ends lost 5 bases at V and 2 bases at J; junction bases unmatched: 10. The CDR3 bases are TGTGCCAGTAGTCCTATACTAGCGGGGGGACGGGCCTACAATGAGCAGTTCTTC. Its protein is CASSPILAGGRAYNEQFF.

This clone was found once. The genes are TRBV28 and TRBJ2-1; D is undetermined. The CDR3 length is 12 residues. Trimming cost V 5 bases and J 10 bases, with 12 bases left between them. The germline V gene encodes CDR1 MDHEN and CDR2 SYDVKM. CDR3 in amino acids: CASSPAIGEQFF. Here the CDR3 DNA reads TGTGCCAGCAGTCCTGCTATCGGGGAGCAGTTCTTC.

The chain couples TRBV15 to TRBJ2-1; D ambiguous. Trimming pared 8 bases from V and 2 bases from J, leaving 13 bases between. The germline gives CDR1 LNHNV, CDR2 YYDKDF (reference sequence). The CDR3 contains 14 residues. CDR3 sequence reads: CATWALGTYNEQFF. DNA of the CDR3: TGTGCCACCTGGGCCTTAGGCACCTACAATGAGCAGTTCTTC.

J is TRBJ1-1 and V is TRBV6-5, with no clear D. The CDR3 is 13 amino acids. CDR1 MNHEY and CDR2 SVGAGI come from the germline V gene. Deletions cut 3 bases from V and 5 bases from J, with 10 bases between. DNA for the CDR3: TGTGCCAGCAGTTATGCGAGAGGTACTGAAGCTTTCTTT. As protein: CASSYARGTEAFF.